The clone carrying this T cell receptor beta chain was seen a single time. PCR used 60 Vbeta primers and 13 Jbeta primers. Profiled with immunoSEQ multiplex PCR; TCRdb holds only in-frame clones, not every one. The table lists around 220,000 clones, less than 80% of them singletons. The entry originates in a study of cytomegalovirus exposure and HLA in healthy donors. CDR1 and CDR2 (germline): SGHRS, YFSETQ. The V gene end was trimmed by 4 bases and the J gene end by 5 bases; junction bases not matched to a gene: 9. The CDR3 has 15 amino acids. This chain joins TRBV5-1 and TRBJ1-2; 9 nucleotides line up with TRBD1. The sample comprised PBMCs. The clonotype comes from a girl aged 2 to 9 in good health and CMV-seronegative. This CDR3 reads CASSKEGQGSYGYTF. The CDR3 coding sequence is TGCGCCAGCAGCAAAGAGGGACAGGGCAGTTATGGCTACACCTTC.